This entry describes one T cell receptor beta chain. This sample is drawn from a study of technical replicates of blood from a few donors. Some clones are missing from TCRdb's copy, which holds only in-frame ones; the method was immunoSEQ multiplex PCR. The data hold some 80,000 clones, with around 95% observed a single time. Source material: T cells isolated from PBMCs. This clonotype was obtained from a human donor in good health.

The CDR3 DNA is TGCGCCAGCAGCTTGGAGGCGGGAGGGGCTGGCTACACCTTC. It codes for CASSLEAGGAGYTF. This chain uses TRBV5-1 with TRBJ1-2; D is possibly TRBD1 (5 bases). This CDR3 contains 14 residues. V shed 0 bases and J shed 7 bases, with 13 bases lying between them. CDR1 and CDR2 (germline): SGHRS, YFSETQ.